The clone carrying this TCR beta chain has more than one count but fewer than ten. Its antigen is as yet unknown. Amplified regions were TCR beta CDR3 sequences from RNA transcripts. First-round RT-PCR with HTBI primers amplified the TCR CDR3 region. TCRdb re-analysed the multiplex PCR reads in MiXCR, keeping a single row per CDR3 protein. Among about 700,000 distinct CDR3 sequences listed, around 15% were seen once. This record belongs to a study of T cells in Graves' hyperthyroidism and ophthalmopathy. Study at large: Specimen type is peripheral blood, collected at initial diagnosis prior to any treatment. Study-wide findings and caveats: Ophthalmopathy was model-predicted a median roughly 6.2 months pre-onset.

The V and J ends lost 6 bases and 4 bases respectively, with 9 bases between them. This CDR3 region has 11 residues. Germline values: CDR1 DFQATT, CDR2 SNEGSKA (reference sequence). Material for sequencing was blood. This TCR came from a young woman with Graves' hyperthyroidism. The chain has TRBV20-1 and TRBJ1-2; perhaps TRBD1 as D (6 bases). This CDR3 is CSALQGYGYTF. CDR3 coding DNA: TGCAGTGCCCTACAGGGCTATGGCTACACCTTC.